The present TCR beta chain was sequenced within a study of cytomegalovirus exposure and HLA in healthy donors. The study ran its PCR with 60 Vbeta and 13 Jbeta primers. The data were produced by immunoSEQ multiplex PCR, yet TCRdb's version contains in-frame clones alone and is incomplete. The sample includes about 98,000 clones, roughly 70% of them seen just once. Germline CDR1 is SGDLS and CDR2 is YYNGEE. This CDR3 spans 13 amino acids. Trimming removed 0 bases from V and 3 bases from J, with 4 bases in between. This chain links TRBV9 with TRBJ1-5; D is undetermined. This receptor was obtained from a man aged 50 or older in good health and CMV-seronegative. Source material: PBMCs. CDR3 residues: CASSVGLNQPQHF. In nucleotides, the CDR3 is TGTGCCAGCAGCGTAGGTCTCAATCAGCCCCAGCATTTT.